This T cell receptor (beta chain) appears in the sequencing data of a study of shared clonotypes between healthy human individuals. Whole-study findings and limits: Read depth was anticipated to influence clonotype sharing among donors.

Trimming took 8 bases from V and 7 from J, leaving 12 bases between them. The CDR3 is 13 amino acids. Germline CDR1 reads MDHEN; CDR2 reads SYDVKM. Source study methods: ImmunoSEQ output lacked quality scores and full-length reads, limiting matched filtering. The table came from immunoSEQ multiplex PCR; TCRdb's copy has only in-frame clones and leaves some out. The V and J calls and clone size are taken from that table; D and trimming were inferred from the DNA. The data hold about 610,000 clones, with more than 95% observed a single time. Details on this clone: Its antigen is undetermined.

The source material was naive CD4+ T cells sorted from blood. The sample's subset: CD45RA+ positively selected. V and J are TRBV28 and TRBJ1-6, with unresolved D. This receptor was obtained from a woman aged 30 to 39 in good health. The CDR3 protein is CASGSGQNSPLHF. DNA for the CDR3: TGTGCCAGCGGTAGCGGGCAAAATTCACCCCTCCACTTT.